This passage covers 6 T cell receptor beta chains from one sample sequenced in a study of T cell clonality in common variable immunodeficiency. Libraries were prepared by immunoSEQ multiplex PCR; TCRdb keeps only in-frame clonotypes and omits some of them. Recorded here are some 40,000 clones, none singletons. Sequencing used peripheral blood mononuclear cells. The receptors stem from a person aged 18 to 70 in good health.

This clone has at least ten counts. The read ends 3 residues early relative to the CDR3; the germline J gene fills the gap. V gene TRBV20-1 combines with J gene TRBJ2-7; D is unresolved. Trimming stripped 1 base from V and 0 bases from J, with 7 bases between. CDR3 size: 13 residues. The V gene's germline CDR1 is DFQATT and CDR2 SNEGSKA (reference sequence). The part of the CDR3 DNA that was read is TGCAGTGCTAGAGGCCCTAGCTCCTACGAG. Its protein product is CSARGPSSYE. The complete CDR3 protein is CSARGPSSYEQYF.

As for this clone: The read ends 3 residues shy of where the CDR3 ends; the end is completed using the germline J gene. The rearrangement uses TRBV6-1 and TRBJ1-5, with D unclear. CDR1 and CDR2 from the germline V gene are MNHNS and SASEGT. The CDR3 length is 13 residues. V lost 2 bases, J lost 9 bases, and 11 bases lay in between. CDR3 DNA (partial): TGTGCCAGCAGTGAAACTACCTTGTCGCCC. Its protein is CASSETTLSP. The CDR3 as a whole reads CASSETTLSPQHF.

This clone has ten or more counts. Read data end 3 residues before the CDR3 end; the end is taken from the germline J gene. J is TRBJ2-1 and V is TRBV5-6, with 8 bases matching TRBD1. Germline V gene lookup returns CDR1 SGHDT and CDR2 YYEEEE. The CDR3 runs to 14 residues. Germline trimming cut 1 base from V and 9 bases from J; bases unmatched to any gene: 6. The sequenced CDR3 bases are TGTGCCAGCAGCTTGTTGGGACAGGAGGGTGAG. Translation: CASSLLGQEGE. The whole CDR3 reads CASSLLGQEGEQFF.

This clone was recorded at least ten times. The CDR3 sequence: CASSGRTGNGYTF. The covered CDR3 bases are TGTGCCAGCAGCGGCCGGACAGGGAACGGC. This sequence joins TRBV7-8 and TRBJ1-2; TRBD1 matches at 8 bases. The read ends 3 residues before the CDR3 terminus; that terminus is restored from the germline J gene. There are 13 residues in the CDR3. CDR1 and CDR2 from the germline V gene are SGHVS and FQNEAQ.

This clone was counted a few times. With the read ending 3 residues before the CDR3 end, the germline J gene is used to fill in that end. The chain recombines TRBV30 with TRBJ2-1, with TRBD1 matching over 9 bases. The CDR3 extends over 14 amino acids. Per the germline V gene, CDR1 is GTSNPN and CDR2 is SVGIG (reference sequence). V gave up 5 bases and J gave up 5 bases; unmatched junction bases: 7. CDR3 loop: CAWSDRGLDNEQFF. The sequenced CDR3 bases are TGTGCCTGGTCGGACAGGGGATTGGACAATGAG.

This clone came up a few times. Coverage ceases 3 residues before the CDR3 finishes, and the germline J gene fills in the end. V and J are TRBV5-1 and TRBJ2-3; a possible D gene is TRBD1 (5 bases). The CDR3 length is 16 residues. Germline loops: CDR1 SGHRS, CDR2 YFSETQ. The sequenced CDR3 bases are TGCGCCAGCAGCTTGGAAGGGGCGAATAGCAATCAGCCG. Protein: CASSLEGANSNQP. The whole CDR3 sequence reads CASSLEGANSNQPQYF.